These 32 T cell receptor beta chains came from one sample sequenced in a study of post-analysis software for immune sequencing data. The TCR beta cDNA libraries carried unique molecular identifiers. TCRdb itself ran the PCR reads through MiXCR, one entry per CDR3 protein. Of hundreds of thousands of distinct CDR3 sequences listed, around 53% are singletons. These receptors have no identified antigens. Findings and limits, study-wide: Controls showed lower frequencies than patients for roughly 5 TRBV segments, and TRBV5-6, TRBV5-1 and TRBV20-1 were among these.

The sequenced sample consisted of blood. The origin of the receptors is a girl aged 5-17 years with multiple sclerosis.

This clonotype has only a few counts. This rearrangement joins TRBV7-6 to TRBJ2-7; possibly TRBD1 for D (6 bases). Germline V gene sequence: CDR1 SGHVS, CDR2 FNYEAQ. The CDR3 totals 13 residues. Deletions cut 5 bases from V and 3 bases from J, with 11 bases between. The DNA for the CDR3 is TGTGCCAGCAGCGTGGACAGCGGCTACGAGCAGTACTTC. It encodes CASSVDSGYEQYF.

The rearrangement joins TRBV7-2 to TRBJ2-3; TRBD2 aligns across 11 bases. CDR1 and CDR2 from the germline V gene are SGHTA and FQGNSA. V shed 3 bases, J shed 14 bases, and the junction held 4 bases outside the gene matches. CDR3 length: 12 amino acids. The CDR3 sequence is CASSLVGTSGYF. Here the CDR3 DNA reads TGTGCCAGCAGCTTGGTAGGGACTAGCGGGTATTTT.

The chain employs TRBV3-1 and TRBJ1-4; 7 nucleotides align to TRBD1. The CDR3 loop spans 16 amino acids. Germline V gene sequence: CDR1 LGHDT, CDR2 YNNKEL (reference sequence). J was trimmed by 2 bases and V by 0 bases; bases with no gene match: 3. The CDR3 coding sequence is TGTGCCAGCAGCCAAGATCCAGGGGGGACTAATGAAAAACTGTTTTTT. It specifies CASSQDPGGTNEKLFF.

The chain has TRBV30 and TRBJ1-2; D ambiguous. Trimming left V 0 bases short and J 8 bases short, with 10 bases between. The CDR3 runs 12 residues. Germline V CDR1 and CDR2: GTSNPN, SVGIG (reference sequence). CDR3 bases: TGTGCCTGGAGTGTAACCAGAGGGGGCTACACCTTC. Its protein is CAWSVTRGGYTF.

This chain joins TRBV7-3 and TRBJ2-3, with no clear D. V lost 5 bases to trimming and J lost 2 bases, with 8 bases between them. The CDR3 has 13 residues. CDR1 and CDR2 from the germline V gene are SGHTA and FQGTGA. The CDR3 DNA reads as TGTGCCAGCAGCCAGATCCCCACAGATACGCAGTATTTT. This encodes CASSQIPTDTQYF.

The rearrangement joins TRBV3-1 to TRBJ2-3; 7 nucleotides align to TRBD2. CDR1 and CDR2 from the germline V gene are LGHDT and YNNKEL (reference sequence). J was trimmed by 6 bases and V by 0 bases; bases with no gene match: 6. The CDR3 totals 15 residues. CDR3 sequence (DNA): TGTGCCAGCAGCCAAGACCCAACTAGCGAGGATACGCAGTATTTT. It specifies CASSQDPTSEDTQYF.

The rearrangement uses TRBV20-1 and TRBJ2-1; 10 nucleotides line up with TRBD2. The CDR3 runs to 18 residues. Germline CDR1 is DFQATT and CDR2 is SNEGSKA (reference sequence). V was clipped by 3 bases and J by 4 bases; unmatched bases: 15. The CDR3 region is CSASPSSGGPPRYNEQFF. The CDR3 DNA follows: TGCAGTGCTAGCCCATCTAGCGGGGGCCCCCCCCGTTACAATGAGCAGTTCTTC.

A few counts support this clonotype. This sequence joins TRBV10-3 and TRBJ2-7; unclear D gene. CDR3 length: 15 amino acids. The germline V gene has CDR1 ENHRY and CDR2 SYGVKD. The V end was cut by 2 bases, the J end by 2 bases, with 13 bases between. CDR3 residues: CAISEPTDRPYEQYF. CDR3 bases: TGTGCCATCAGTGAGCCCACCGATAGACCCTACGAGCAGTACTTC.

This clonotype appeared a few times. The chain uses TRBV29-1 and TRBJ2-7; D gene unclear. Germline lookup yields CDR1 SQVTM and CDR2 ANQGSEA. This CDR3 is 12 amino acids long. V was clipped by 4 bases and J by 0 bases, with 7 bases between them. CDR3 amino acids: CSVGQISYEQYF. The CDR3 nucleotides are TGCAGCGTTGGTCAGATCTCCTACGAGCAGTACTTC.

This clonotype was counted only a few times. The V and J genes are TRBV20-1 and TRBJ2-7; 7 bases match TRBD2. The V gene's germline CDR1 is DFQATT and CDR2 SNEGSKA (reference sequence). V gave up 6 bases and J gave up 5 bases; unmatched junction bases: 13. The CDR3 runs 14 residues. The CDR3 bases are TGCAGTGCCGCGGGGCTAGCGGTAGAGGACGAGCAGTACTTC. This translates into CSAAGLAVEDEQYF.

J is TRBJ2-7 and V is TRBV29-1; D remains unclear. Germline values: CDR1 SQVTM, CDR2 ANQGSEA. This CDR3 comprises 11 residues. Trimming pared 4 bases from V and 5 bases from J, leaving 9 bases between. The CDR3 bases are TGCAGCGTTGCGCCCTCGGACGAGCAGTACTTC. Its protein is CSVAPSDEQYF.

This clonotype was counted only a few times. This sequence joins TRBV20-1 and TRBJ2-7; the match to TRBD2 covers 11 bases. Per germline, CDR1 DFQATT and CDR2 SNEGSKA (reference sequence). The CDR3 sequence is 19 residues long. Trimming at V came to 6 bases and at J to 6 bases, leaving 25 bases not matched to a gene. The CDR3 bases are TGCAGTGCAACCACAAAGCCGGGACTAGCGGACCTAAGAACCCTCGAGCAGTACTTC. It yields the protein CSATTKPGLADLRTLEQYF.

This clonotype was recorded a few times. This chain joins TRBV6-5 and TRBJ2-7, with D maybe TRBD1 (6 bases). Germline V gene lookup returns CDR1 MNHEY and CDR2 SVGAGI. The CDR3 is made up of 16 amino acids. The ends were cut back, 1 base at V and 1 base at J, with 14 bases in the middle. The CDR3 protein is CASSYWAGDPSYEQYF. CDR3 bases: TGTGCCAGCAGTTACTGGGCAGGGGACCCTTCCTACGAGCAGTACTTC.

In this sample, this clonotype turned up a few times. The genes are TRBV12-3 or TRBV12-4 and TRBJ1-5; maybe TRBD1 (6 bases). V lost 5 bases to trimming and J lost 4 bases, with 15 bases between them. CDR3 length: 15 amino acids. CDR3 sequence (DNA): TGTGCCAGCAGTCTAGGGACACCTGAGAATCAGCCCCAGCATTTT. Translated, it gives CASSLGTPENQPQHF.

The table lists this clonotype with a few counts. The chain uses TRBV20-1 and TRBJ1-2; no definite D call. The CDR3 is made up of 14 amino acids. Between the trimmed V and J ends, which lost 3 bases and 4 bases, there was a span of 15 bases. Germline V gives CDR1 DFQATT, CDR2 SNEGSKA (reference sequence). In DNA form, the CDR3 reads TGCAGTGCTAGCCCACAAGGGAGAGGCTATGGCTACACCTTC. It specifies CSASPQGRGYGYTF.

This chain uses TRBV12-3 or TRBV12-4 with TRBJ2-7, with a weak D call TRBD1 (5 bases). This CDR3 has 15 amino acids. Trimming left V 6 bases short and J 2 bases short, with 17 bases between. Here the CDR3 reads CASSVQGFATYEQYF. CDR3 DNA sequence: TGTGCCAGCAGCGTCCAGGGATTTGCGACCTACGAGCAGTACTTC.

This clonotype turned up a few times. The CDR3 DNA is TGTGCCAGCAGCTTTAAGGGAGACAGGGCAAACGAGCAGTACTTC. Translated, it gives CASSFKGDRANEQYF. The chain employs TRBV7-2 and TRBJ2-7; 7 nucleotides match TRBD1. Germline V gene lookup returns CDR1 SGHTA and CDR2 FQGNSA. The CDR3 is made up of 15 amino acids. V was pared by 3 bases and J by 5 bases, with 10 bases of the junction left unmatched.

In its sample, this clonotype was seen a few times. The chain recombines TRBV3-1 with TRBJ2-7; maybe TRBD2 (5 bases). This CDR3 comprises 14 residues. The germline V gene has CDR1 LGHDT and CDR2 YNNKEL (reference sequence). V was trimmed by 4 bases and J by 7 bases, leaving 17 bases between them. The CDR3 sequence: CASSPRPTTGEQYF. The CDR3 DNA follows: TGTGCCAGCAGCCCTAGACCTACCACGGGGGAGCAGTACTTC.

This chain connects TRBV12-3 or TRBV12-4 to TRBJ2-4; 10 bases align to TRBD2. The CDR3 length is 17 residues. V lost 5 bases and J lost 3; bases outside the gene matches: 10. The CDR3 sequence: CASSPPSGSYDKNIQYF. The CDR3 DNA sequence: TGTGCCAGCAGTCCCCCTAGCGGGAGCTATGACAAAAACATTCAGTACTTC.

This clonotype was seen only a few times. V is TRBV20-1 and J is TRBJ2-7; the D is unclear. V gave up 2 bases and J gave up 2 bases, with 10 bases separating them. The CDR3 runs 13 residues. The germline V gene encodes CDR1 DFQATT and CDR2 SNEGSKA (reference sequence). CDR3 DNA sequence: TGCAGTGCTAGATTGGGAAACACCTACGAGCAGTACTTC. Protein product: CSARLGNTYEQYF.

V usage is TRBV9 and J usage is TRBJ2-4; maybe TRBD2 (6 bases). The CDR3 extends over 14 amino acids. Germline V CDR1 and CDR2: SGDLS, YYNGEE. Trimming pared 3 bases from V and 7 bases from J, leaving 14 bases between. CDR3 loop: CASSALDGSNIQYF. The CDR3, as DNA: TGTGCCAGCAGCGCCCTGGACGGGAGTAACATTCAGTACTTC.

The rearrangement joins TRBV5-1 to TRBJ2-1; D is perhaps TRBD2 (6 bases). CDR3 size: 12 residues. V lost 7 bases and J 5 bases, leaving 10 bases between the germline ends. Germline CDR1 is SGHRS and CDR2 is YFSETQ. The CDR3 nucleotides are TGCGCCAGCTCGGGACTGCACAATGAGCAGTTCTTC. Its protein product is CASSGLHNEQFF.

The chain carries TRBV18 and TRBJ2-7, with 9 positions matching TRBD1. This CDR3 region has 15 residues. V was pared by 2 bases and J by 5 bases, with 7 bases of the junction left unmatched. Per germline, CDR1 KGHSH and CDR2 LQKENI. The CDR3: CASSPIQGASDEQYF. The DNA of the CDR3 is TGTGCCAGCTCACCAATACAGGGGGCGTCCGACGAGCAGTACTTC.

This chain connects TRBV20-1 to TRBJ2-5, with TRBD2 identical over 15 bases. CDR3 size: 20 residues. Looked up from germline, CDR1 is DFQATT and CDR2 is SNEGSKA (reference sequence). Germline trimming cut 2 bases from V and 5 bases from J; bases unmatched to any gene: 18. DNA for the CDR3: TGCAGTGCTAGATCATTGGGACTAGCGGGAGGACCCCTACAACGGGAGACCCAGTACTTC. It is translated as CSARSLGLAGGPLQRETQYF.

This clonotype was found a few times. This chain joins TRBV14 and TRBJ2-5; no clear D gene. V was pared by 1 base and J by 5 bases, with 8 bases between. Germline V gene data show CDR1 as SGHDN and CDR2 as FVKESK. This CDR3 spans 13 amino acids. The chain's CDR3 is CASSQGLVETQYF. Written as DNA, the CDR3 is TGTGCCAGCAGCCAAGGGCTTGTGGAGACCCAGTACTTC. Supplemented by reference TRBV14 and TRBJ2-5, the full variable domain reads EAGVTQFPSHSVIEKGQTVTLRCDPISGHDNLYWYRRVMGKEIKFLLHFVKESKQDESGMPNNRFLAERTGGTYSTLKVQPAELEDSGVYFCASSQGLVETQYFGPGTRLLVL.

J is TRBJ2-7 and V is TRBV11-2; no clear D. The CDR3 extends over 13 amino acids. V was clipped by 8 bases and J by 1 base, with 12 bases between them. The germline V gene has CDR1 SGHAT and CDR2 FQNNGV. CDR3 coding DNA: TGTGCCAGCGCACGGACCGATTCCTACGAGCAGTACTTC. Amino acid sequence: CASARTDSYEQYF.

The chain combines TRBV10-3 with TRBJ2-3; either TRBD1 or TRBD2 may fit D (5 bases each). In germline, CDR1 is ENHRY, CDR2 SYGVKD. V shed 11 bases and J shed 5 bases, with 17 bases lying between them. The length of the CDR3 is 13 residues. The CDR3 is CASRAQGEDTQYF. CDR3 nucleotide sequence: TGTGCCTCCCGGGCGCAGGGAGAAGATACGCAGTATTTT.

This chain links TRBV4-1 with TRBJ1-4, with 8 bases identical to TRBD1. CDR3 length: 17 amino acids. Trimming took 0 bases from V and 7 from J; bases not matched to a gene: 10. CDR1 is MGHRA, CDR2 YSYEKL, per germline. CDR3 in DNA: TGCGCCAGCAGCCAAGATAGTACCGGGACAGGTGGTGAAAAACTGTTTTTT. It specifies CASSQDSTGTGGEKLFF.

This rearrangement joins TRBV6-6 to TRBJ2-7; perhaps TRBD2 as D (7 bases). There are 16 residues in the CDR3. Germline CDR1 MNHNY, CDR2 SVGAGI (reference sequence). Trimming stripped 2 bases from V and 1 base from J, with 15 bases between. The chain's CDR3 is CASSYPRTRGSYEQYF. The CDR3 DNA is TGTGCCAGCAGTTACCCGAGGACTAGGGGGTCCTACGAGCAGTACTTC.

CDR3 bases: TGTGCCAGCAGCTTAGCACTAGCGGGAGCAGGAGAGCAGTACTTC. It is translated as CASSLALAGAGEQYF. V usage is TRBV7-9 and J usage is TRBJ2-5, with TRBD2 matching over 11 bases. V was clipped by 0 bases and J by 11 bases; unmatched bases: 8. The CDR3 contains 15 residues. Germline loops: CDR1 SEHNR, CDR2 FQNEAQ (reference sequence). The full variable domain, completed using reference TRBV7-9 and TRBJ2-5, is DTGVSQNPRHKITKRGQNVTFRCDPISEHNRLYWYRQTLGQGPEFLTYFQNEAQLEKSRLLSDRFSAERPKGSFSTLEIQRTEQGDSAMYLCASSLALAGAGEQYFGPGTRLLVL.

The V call is TRBV24-1, the J call TRBJ2-1; 7 bases align to TRBD2. The CDR3 contains 14 residues. After removal of 4 bases from V and 7 bases from J, the junction contained 6 bases not matched to a gene. Germline CDR1 reads KGHDR; CDR2 reads SFDVKD. The CDR3 loop is CATSDPTSRNEQFF. CDR3 nucleotide sequence: TGTGCCACCAGTGACCCGACTAGCAGGAATGAGCAGTTCTTC.

The gene calls are TRBV7-9 and TRBJ1-1; 9 bases line up with TRBD1. CDR3 length: 17 residues. Germline V gene data show CDR1 as SEHNR and CDR2 as FQNEAQ (reference sequence). The V gene end was trimmed by 6 bases and the J gene end by 0 bases; junction bases not matched to a gene: 11. The CDR3 DNA follows: TGTGCCAGCAGTCAGAAGACGGGACAGGGAATGAACACTGAAGCTTTCTTT. Translating gives CASSQKTGQGMNTEAFF.